What follows are 5 T cell receptor beta chains derived from one specimen sequenced in a study of control samples from healthy donors and cancer patients. Only in-frame clones appear in the TCRdb table, and some are missing; sequencing was by immunoSEQ multiplex PCR. This sample has about 140,000 clones, with about 90% found just once. Sequencing input: blood. These receptors were taken from a man aged 18-30 years in good health.

To note about this clone: This same CDR3 is encoded by further DNA sequences in the sample. The rearrangement links TRBV7-3 to TRBJ2-5; tentative D call: TRBD2 (5 bases). Looked up from germline, CDR1 is SGHTA and CDR2 is FQGTGA. The CDR3 loop spans 12 amino acids. The V end lost 3 bases, the J end lost 7 bases, and 9 bases lay between the germline ends. CDR3 in DNA: TGTGCCAGCAGCTTGAGCGGAGGGACCCAGTACTTC. Residues: CASSLSGGTQYF.

This chain uses TRBV6-2 or TRBV6-3 with TRBJ1-5; TRBD1 is a possible D gene (6 bases). V lost 2 bases, J lost 3 bases, and 11 bases lay in between. Germline CDR1 and CDR2: MNHEY and SVGEGT. The CDR3 contains 15 residues. DNA for the CDR3: TGTGCCAGCAGTTACGCCGGACAGCACAATCAGCCCCAGCATTTT. The encoded protein is CASSYAGQHNQPQHF.

CDR3 residues: CASSKPPRDGSYEQYF. The CDR3 DNA sequence: TGTGCCAGCAGTAAACCCCCTCGGGACGGATCCTACGAGCAGTACTTC. V gene TRBV7-3 combines with J gene TRBJ2-7; either TRBD1 or TRBD2 may fit D (5 bases each). The germline gives CDR1 SGHTA, CDR2 FQGTGA. The CDR3 length is 16 residues. With 6 bases removed from V and 1 base from J, the gap between germline ends came to 19 bases.

This chain uses TRBV4-1 with TRBJ2-2; the D is unclear. The CDR3 totals 14 residues. CDR1 MGHRA and CDR2 YSYEKL come from the germline V gene. With 1 base removed from V and 5 bases from J, the gap between germline ends came to 8 bases. In nucleotides, the CDR3 is TGCGCCAGCAGCCAAGGGGCACAGACCGGGGAGCTGTTTTTT. Its translation: CASSQGAQTGELFF.

This rearrangement joins TRBV30 to TRBJ1-6, with D hard to call. Germline V gene sequence: CDR1 GTSNPN, CDR2 SVGIG (reference sequence). V shed 0 bases and J shed 10 bases, with 13 bases lying between them. The CDR3 loop spans 14 amino acids. CDR3 sequence: CAWSVGQASSPLHF. The CDR3 nucleotides are TGTGCCTGGAGTGTAGGGCAGGCGAGCTCACCCCTCCACTTT. The variable domain in full, with the rest retrieved from reference TRBV30 and TRBJ1-6, is SQTIHQWPATLVQPVGSPLSLECTVEGTSNPNLYWYRQAAGRGLQLLFYSVGIGQISSEVPQNLSASRPQDRQFILSSKKLLLSDSGFYLCAWSVGQASSPLHFGNGTRLTVT.